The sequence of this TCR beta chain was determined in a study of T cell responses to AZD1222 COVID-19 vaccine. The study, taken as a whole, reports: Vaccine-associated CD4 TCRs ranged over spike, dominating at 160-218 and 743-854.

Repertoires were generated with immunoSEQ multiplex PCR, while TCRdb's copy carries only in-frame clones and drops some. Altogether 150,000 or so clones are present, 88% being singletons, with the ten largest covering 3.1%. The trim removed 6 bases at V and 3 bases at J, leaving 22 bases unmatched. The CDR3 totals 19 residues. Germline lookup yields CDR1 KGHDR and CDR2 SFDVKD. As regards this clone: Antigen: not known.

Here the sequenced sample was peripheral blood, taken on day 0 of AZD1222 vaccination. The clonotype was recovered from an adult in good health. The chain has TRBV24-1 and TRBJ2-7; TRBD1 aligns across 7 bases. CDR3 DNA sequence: TGTGCCACCAGTCATCGGACCCCGTACCGTGAGGGGGCCCACTACGAGCAGTACTTC. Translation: CATSHRTPYREGAHYEQYF.